This passage covers 31 T cell receptor beta chains from one sample sequenced in a study of CD8+ T cells in alopecia areata. Reverse transcribed after extraction, RNA yielded cDNA as the sequencing template. Assay: immunoSEQ multiplex PCR; the TCRdb copy retains only in-frame clones and omits some. The data hold around 140,000 clones, with about 88% observed a single time. Treatment specified: oral pan-JAK inhibitor, 5-10 mg twice daily. This specimen consisted of CD8+ T cells sorted from blood, obtained at week 4, from a patient treated with tofacitinib. All receptors come from a human donor with alopecia areata.

This clone was found once. V usage is TRBV2 and J usage is TRBJ1-3; a weak D match, TRBD1 (6 bases). The germline gives CDR1 SNHLY, CDR2 FYNNEI. The CDR3 sequence is 12 residues long. V lost 7 bases and J 3 bases, leaving 7 bases between the germline ends. In DNA form, the CDR3 reads TGTGCCAGCATGGACAGTGGAAACACCATATATTTT. Its protein product is CASMDSGNTIYF. Full variable domain (outside the CDR3, taken from reference TRBV2 and TRBJ1-3): EPEVTQTPSHQVTQMGQEVILRCVPISNHLYFYWYRQILGQKVEFLVSFYNNEISEKSEIFDDQFSVERPDGSNFTLKIRSTKLEDSAMYFCASMDSGNTIYFGEGSWLTVV.

This chain joins TRBV5-5 and TRBJ2-7; the D call may be TRBD1 or TRBD2 (5 bases each). This CDR3 is built from 16 residues. V lost 4 bases and J lost 0, with 17 bases in between. Germline lookup yields CDR1 SGHKS and CDR2 YYEKEE (reference sequence). The CDR3, as DNA: TGTGCCAGCAGCCATCGCCCCGCAGGGAGCTCCTACGAGCAGTACTTC. Translated, it gives CASSHRPAGSSYEQYF.

The chain links TRBV29-1 to TRBJ2-1, with D maybe TRBD1 (6 bases). The CDR3 extends over 13 amino acids. Germline CDR1 SQVTM, CDR2 ANQGSEA. V was cut by 3 bases and J by 6 bases, with 12 bases left in between. The CDR3 DNA reads as TGCAGCGTTGACGGGACACTCTCCAATGAGCAGTTCTTC. Its protein is CSVDGTLSNEQFF.

The chain recombines TRBV29-1 with TRBJ1-2, with 7 nucleotides matching TRBD1. Looked up from germline, CDR1 is SQVTM and CDR2 is ANQGSEA. The CDR3 runs 10 residues. Germline trimming cut 8 bases from V and 7 bases from J; bases unmatched to any gene: 4. CDR3 sequence reads: CSLYRGGYTF. DNA for the CDR3: TGCAGCTTGTACAGGGGTGGCTACACCTTC. The variable domain in full, completed from reference TRBV29-1 and TRBJ1-2, reads SAVISQKPSRDICQRGTSLTIQCQVDSQVTMMFWYRQQPGQSLTLIATANQGSEATYESGFVIDKFPISRPNLTFSTLTVSNMSPEDSSIYLCSLYRGGYTFGSGTRLTVV.

This clone has more than one count but fewer than ten. This chain uses TRBV29-1 with TRBJ2-1; 13 nucleotides align to TRBD2. This CDR3 is built from 15 residues. CDR1 is SQVTM and CDR2 is ANQGSEA in the germline V gene. For the CDR3, the DNA is TGCAGTGGCGGACTAGCGGGAGAGAGATACAATGAGCAGTTCTTC. This encodes CSGGLAGERYNEQFF.

V and J are TRBV4-3 and TRBJ1-1, with D uncertain. The V gene's germline CDR1 is LGHNA and CDR2 YSLEER. Trimming left V 0 bases short and J 1 base short, with 3 bases between. The CDR3 has 13 amino acids. The DNA for the CDR3 is TGCGCCAGCAGCCAAGATACGAACACTGAAGCTTTCTTT. This gives the protein CASSQDTNTEAFF.

The V gene is TRBV4-2, the J gene TRBJ2-7, with TRBD1 identical over 8 bases. V was pared by 1 base and J by 3 bases, with 17 bases of the junction left unmatched. This CDR3 is 19 amino acids long. In germline, CDR1 is LGHNA, CDR2 YNFKEQ. The chain's CDR3 is CASSQARTGQESPYYEQYF. For the CDR3, the DNA is TGTGCCAGCAGCCAAGCACGGACAGGGCAGGAGAGTCCCTACTACGAGCAGTACTTC.

CDR3 protein: CASSVTRESSYNEQFF. CDR3 coding DNA: TGTGCCAGCAGCGTGACGAGGGAAAGCTCCTACAATGAGCAGTTCTTC. This chain joins TRBV9 and TRBJ2-1; D perhaps matches TRBD2 (5 bases). The CDR3 has 16 amino acids. Germline loops: CDR1 SGDLS, CDR2 YYNGEE. Trimming pared 2 bases from V and 0 bases from J, leaving 12 bases between.

The genes are TRBV29-1 and TRBJ2-2; D is uncertain. Germline CDR1 is SQVTM and CDR2 is ANQGSEA. V was shortened by 3 bases and J by 4 bases, with 6 bases between the two germline ends. CDR3 size: 12 residues. CDR3 coding DNA: TGCAGCGTTGATCGCCCCACCGGGGAGCTGTTTTTT. Translating it yields CSVDRPTGELFF.

The CDR3 bases are TGTGCCAGCACCGGGGGGGCGGGACTGGCGGAGACCCAGTACTTC. It yields the protein CASTGGAGLAETQYF. The genes are TRBV5-4 and TRBJ2-5; TRBD2 matches 8 bases. CDR1 and CDR2 (germline): SGHNT, YYREEE (reference sequence). This CDR3 has 15 amino acids. Trimming took 6 bases from V and 5 from J; bases not matched to a gene: 12.

The V and J genes are TRBV25-1 and TRBJ2-1, with 10 positions matching TRBD2. Trimming at V came to 5 bases and at J to 8 bases, leaving 6 bases not matched to a gene. The germline CDR1 and CDR2 sequences are MGHDK and SYGVNS. This CDR3 has 14 residues. The DNA of the CDR3 is TGTGCCAGCAGTTTAGCGGGAGGTATAGATGAGCAGTTCTTC. Amino acids: CASSLAGGIDEQFF.

The CDR3 nucleotides read TGTGCCAGCAGCTCTGTCGATACGCAGTATTTT. Translation gives CASSSVDTQYF. The rearrangement links TRBV11-2 to TRBJ2-3; D ambiguous. The germline CDR1 and CDR2 sequences are SGHAT and FQNNGV. This CDR3 has 11 amino acids. Trimming shortened V by 4 bases and J by 6 bases, and 5 bases separated the two germline ends. Combining the CDR3 with reference TRBV11-2 and TRBJ2-3 gives the whole variable domain EAGVAQSPRYKIIEKRQSVAFWCNPISGHATLYWYQQILGQGPKLLIQFQNNGVVDDSQLPKDRFSAERLKGVDSTLKIQPAKLEDSAVYLCASSSVDTQYFGPGTRLTVL.

Concerning this clone itself: At the DNA level, this CDR3 is encoded by other sequences in the same sample as well. CDR3 protein: CASSYLGTDTQYF. The CDR3 DNA is TGTGCCAGCAGTTACTTGGGGACAGATACGCAGTATTTT. V is TRBV6-5 and J is TRBJ2-3; no clear D. The CDR3 has 13 residues. V was pared by 1 base and J by 3 bases, with 5 bases between. Germline V gene sequence: CDR1 MNHEY, CDR2 SVGAGI.

The V gene is TRBV7-8, the J gene TRBJ1-2; TRBD1 matches 8 bases. The V segment lost 3 bases and the J segment 8 bases; nucleotides outside the gene matches: 5. The CDR3 covers 13 residues. Germline V CDR1 and CDR2: SGHVS, FQNEAQ. The CDR3 DNA follows: TGTGCCAGCAGCTTGACAGGGGCGCGGGGCTACACCTTC. It encodes CASSLTGARGYTF. The whole variable domain, remainder taken from reference TRBV7-8 and TRBJ1-2, is GAGVSQSPRYKVAKRGQDVALRCDPISGHVSLFWYQQALGQGPEFLTYFQNEAQLDKSGLPSDRFFAERPEGSVSTLKIQRTQQEDSAVYLCASSLTGARGYTFGSGTRLTVV.

The chain couples TRBV5-1 to TRBJ2-1; D is unresolved. Germline V lookup: CDR1 SGHRS, CDR2 YFSETQ. Trimming took off 4 bases at V and 4 bases at J, with 3 bases between the two ends. The CDR3 is 11 amino acids. DNA of the CDR3: TGCGCCAGCAGCCGGTACAATGAGCAGTTCTTC. Translated, it gives CASSRYNEQFF.

This chain links TRBV1 with TRBJ1-6; the table's D call of TRBD1 was not tested on the DNA. TRBV1 is designated a pseudogene. The CDR3 covers 18 residues. The DNA of the CDR3 is TGCACCAGCAGCCAAGAAGGGGGCGACAGTAGTCATAATTCACCCCTCCACTTT. Translated: CTSSQEGGDSSHNSPLHF.

The CDR3 DNA is TGTGCCAGCAGTCGGACAGGGGGCGCGGAGCTTCGATATGGCTACACCTTC. The encoded protein is CASSRTGGAELRYGYTF. The gene calls are TRBV27 and TRBJ1-2; 11 bases map to TRBD1. Trimming cost V 5 bases and J 5 bases; bases outside gene matches: 13. The CDR3 consists of 17 residues. CDR1 and CDR2 (germline): MNHEY, SMNVEV (reference sequence).

The rearrangement uses TRBV29-1 and TRBJ2-2; possibly TRBD1 for D (5 bases). Trimming shortened V by 1 base and J by 6 bases, and 12 bases separated the two germline ends. The CDR3 covers 14 residues. Per the germline V gene, CDR1 is SQVTM and CDR2 is ANQGSEA. The CDR3 nucleotides are TGCAGCGTTGAAGGCCAGGGATTCGCCGGGGAGCTGTTTTTT. This sequence encodes CSVEGQGFAGELFF.

The rearrangement joins TRBV27 to TRBJ2-3, with D perhaps TRBD1 (6 bases). The CDR3 is 15 amino acids. In germline, CDR1 is MNHEY, CDR2 SMNVEV (reference sequence). V was pared by 2 bases and J by 1 base, with 10 bases between. The CDR3 nucleotides are TGTGCCAGCAGTTTAAGTTGGGGGCGCACAGATACGCAGTATTTT. Protein product: CASSLSWGRTDTQYF.

This clone was counted a few times. The sample holds other DNA sequences that translate to the same CDR3. This chain links TRBV13 with TRBJ2-2; 9 nucleotides line up with TRBD1. Trimming cost V 3 bases and J 1 base; bases outside gene matches: 0. Germline values: CDR1 PRHDT, CDR2 FYEKMQ (reference sequence). This CDR3 comprises 15 residues. Written as DNA, the CDR3 is TGTGCCAGCAGCTTGGGACAGGGGAACACCGGGGAGCTGTTTTTT. It encodes CASSLGQGNTGELFF.

The rearrangement joins TRBV5-4 to TRBJ2-3; maybe TRBD1 (5 bases). The CDR3 loop spans 14 amino acids. V gave up 5 bases and J gave up 3 bases, with 13 bases separating them. Germline CDR1 and CDR2: SGHNT and YYREEE (reference sequence). The CDR3 nucleotides are TGTGCCAGCAGTGCAAGGGGTTGGACAGATACGCAGTATTTT. Translated: CASSARGWTDTQYF.

This chain connects TRBV9 to TRBJ2-7; D gene unclear. The CDR3 extends over 18 amino acids. Germline loops: CDR1 SGDLS, CDR2 YYNGEE. V gave up 3 bases and J gave up 5 bases, with 27 bases separating them. The CDR3 DNA sequence: TGTGCCAGCAGCGGCGGTGGGATGGGTAAGGGTCCCCTCAACGAGCAGTACTTC. The encoded protein is CASSGGGMGKGPLNEQYF.

This clone was observed once. The chain recombines TRBV18 with TRBJ2-7; D unresolved. This CDR3 comprises 15 residues. V lost 5 bases and J lost 3, with 17 bases in between. Germline V gives CDR1 KGHSH, CDR2 LQKENI. The CDR3 is CASSSSPDGIYEQYF. The CDR3 DNA reads as TGTGCCAGCTCATCATCCCCCGACGGCATCTACGAGCAGTACTTC.

The chain uses TRBV5-1 and TRBJ2-1; weak D call: TRBD1 (6 bases). Germline CDR1 is SGHRS and CDR2 is YFSETQ. This CDR3 has 15 amino acids. V was clipped by 3 bases and J by 2 bases, with 12 bases between them. This CDR3 reads CASSSDSGTYNEQFF. CDR3 nucleotides: TGCGCCAGCAGCTCGGACAGCGGAACCTACAATGAGCAGTTCTTC.

The chain combines TRBV7-9 with TRBJ2-3; D unclear. Germline-derived CDR1 and CDR2 are SEHNR and FQNEAQ (reference sequence). The V end was cut by 6 bases, the J end by 1 base, with 17 bases between. The CDR3 sequence is 16 residues long. CDR3 in DNA: TGTGCCAGCAGTCCTTCGGTGGGATCGGGCACAGATACGCAGTATTTT. This translates into CASSPSVGSGTDTQYF. Full variable domain (rest looked up from reference TRBV7-9 and TRBJ2-3): DTGVSQNPRHKITKRGQNVTFRCDPISEHNRLYWYRQTLGQGPEFLTYFQNEAQLEKSRLLSDRFSAERPKGSFSTLEIQRTEQGDSAMYLCASSPSVGSGTDTQYFGPGTRLTVL.

The V call is TRBV27, the J call TRBJ2-7, with D perhaps assigned TRBD1 or TRBD2 (5 bases each). Germline assignment: CDR1 MNHEY and CDR2 SMNVEV (reference sequence). This CDR3 comprises 13 residues. V was clipped by 0 bases and J by 7 bases, with 10 bases between them. The CDR3: CASSLSGVGEQYF. In nucleotides, the CDR3 is TGTGCCAGCAGTTTATCGGGGGTGGGTGAGCAGTACTTC.

The chain employs TRBV2 and TRBJ2-1, with D hard to call. Trimming took off 7 bases at V and 10 bases at J, with 17 bases between the two ends. The CDR3 covers 13 residues. Germline CDR1 is SNHLY and CDR2 is FYNNEI. The CDR3 nucleotides read TGTGCCAGCACTCTGGACCCGGCCGGCGAGCAGTTCTTC. Its translation: CASTLDPAGEQFF.

The chain employs TRBV29-1 and TRBJ2-7; D remains unclear. This CDR3 region has 11 residues. Trimming removed 5 bases at V and 3 bases at J, with 8 bases between. Germline lookup yields CDR1 SQVTM and CDR2 ANQGSEA. The CDR3 protein is CSVTLYYEQYF. The CDR3 DNA reads TGCAGCGTTACCCTCTACTACGAGCAGTACTTC.

The V gene is TRBV19, the J gene TRBJ2-4, with D uncertain. This CDR3 has 14 residues. CDR1 is LNHDA, CDR2 SQIVND, per germline (reference sequence). Trimming removed 5 bases at V and 5 bases at J, with 13 bases between. The CDR3 nucleotides are TGTGCCAGTAGTCCTTCGAAGCTGGAAAACATTCAGTACTTC. Its protein product is CASSPSKLENIQYF.

This clone was seen more than once but under ten times. The chain employs TRBV7-9 and TRBJ2-5; D gene uncertain. Germline CDR1 SEHNR, CDR2 FQNEAQ (reference sequence). Trimming cost V 4 bases and J 2 bases, with 11 bases left between them. This CDR3 is 14 amino acids long. The CDR3 bases are TGTGCCAGCAGCTACGACCTGAAACAAGAGACCCAGTACTTC. Its translation is CASSYDLKQETQYF.

The chain is built from TRBV5-4 and TRBJ2-7; the match to TRBD2 covers 8 bases. The CDR3 extends over 15 amino acids. The J segment lost 0 bases and the V segment lost 5 bases, leaving 7 bases of the junction unmatched. Looked up from germline, CDR1 is SGHNT and CDR2 is YYREEE (reference sequence). For the CDR3, the DNA is TGTGCCAGCAGATTTAGCGGGGCGAGCTCCTACGAGCAGTACTTC. Its translation is CASRFSGASSYEQYF. Looking up the rest from reference TRBV5-4 and TRBJ2-7 gives the full variable domain: ETGVTQSPTHLIKTRGQQVTLRCSSQSGHNTVSWYQQALGQGPQFIFQYYREEENGRGNFPPRFSGLQFPNYSSELNVNALELDDSALYLCASRFSGASSYEQYFGPGTRLTVT.